These 17 T cell receptor beta chains were sequenced from one sample in a study of shared clonotypes between healthy human individuals. Sequencing used immunoSEQ multiplex PCR; TCRdb keeps in-frame clones, though not all of them. The sample lists around 1.9 million clones, 93% occurring once. The naive CD8 subset, CD45RO-negative cells positively selected for CCR7, excluded terminally differentiated effector memory CD45RA+ cells. Sequenced input: naive CD8+ T cells from PBMCs. These receptors came from a man younger than 35 in good health. Some clones in this sample may be carry-over from other donors' samples.

This chain uses TRBV19 with TRBJ1-5, with D possibly being TRBD1 (5 bases). The germline V and J ends were trimmed by 5 bases and 0 bases, with 11 bases remaining between them. The CDR3 loop spans 15 amino acids. The V gene's germline CDR1 is LNHDA and CDR2 SQIVND (reference sequence). DNA of the CDR3: TGTGCCAGTAGTCTCGGGACGGCTAGCAATCAGCCCCAGCATTTT. Residues: CASSLGTASNQPQHF.

This clone was seen once. The chain combines TRBV5-1 with TRBJ2-3; 10 nucleotides match TRBD2. In germline, CDR1 is SGHRS, CDR2 YFSETQ. The CDR3 spans 18 residues. Trimming at V came to 4 bases and at J to 5 bases, leaving 16 bases not matched to a gene. The CDR3, as DNA: TGCGCCAGCAGCAGACCCGGGACTAGCGTACTTCTGGGAGATACGCAGTATTTT. Translation gives CASSRPGTSVLLGDTQYF.

This chain joins TRBV5-8 and TRBJ2-7; D ambiguous. Germline loops: CDR1 SGHTS, CDR2 YDEGEE. Deletions cut 3 bases from V and 6 bases from J, with 7 bases between. This CDR3 has 11 residues. CDR3 loop: CASSYSPEQYF. CDR3 nucleotides: TGTGCCAGCAGCTACTCCCCCGAGCAGTACTTC.

This rearrangement joins TRBV5-4 to TRBJ2-5, with unresolved D. The CDR3 covers 16 residues. Between the trimmed V and J ends, which lost 2 bases and 1 base, there was a span of 15 bases. CDR1 is SGHNT, CDR2 YYREEE, per germline (reference sequence). CDR3 sequence: CASSFMGGAVQETQYF. As DNA, the CDR3 is TGTGCCAGCAGCTTTATGGGCGGTGCGGTCCAAGAGACCCAGTACTTC.

This clone was detected only once. The CDR3 protein is CATSSRGRPDNEQFF. CDR3 bases: TGTGCCACCAGCAGCAGAGGGCGGCCGGACAATGAGCAGTTCTTC. The chain has TRBV15 and TRBJ2-1, with a weak D call TRBD2 (5 bases). Germline V gene lookup returns CDR1 LNHNV and CDR2 YYDKDF (reference sequence). V gave up 3 bases and J gave up 5 bases, with 14 bases separating them. This CDR3 is 15 amino acids long.

This sequence joins TRBV27 and TRBJ1-1, with no clear D. V lost 6 bases and J lost 7, with 9 bases in between. Germline values: CDR1 MNHEY, CDR2 SMNVEV (reference sequence). This CDR3 region has 11 residues. The CDR3 reads CASRTNYEAFF. The CDR3 DNA follows: TGTGCCAGCAGGACCAACTATGAAGCTTTCTTT.

V and J are TRBV14 and TRBJ1-3; no firm D call. CDR1 is SGHDN, CDR2 FVKESK, per germline. Trimming left V 4 bases short and J 7 bases short, with 11 bases between. The CDR3 length is 13 residues. The CDR3 sequence is CASSPTVGNTIYF. The CDR3 DNA sequence: TGTGCCAGCAGCCCAACCGTGGGGAACACCATATATTTT.

V is TRBV29-1 and J is TRBJ2-5; no reliable D call. Germline V gene data show CDR1 as SQVTM and CDR2 as ANQGSEA. The CDR3 extends over 13 amino acids. Deletions cut 1 base from V and 4 bases from J, with 10 bases between. The CDR3 sequence is CSVEALRVETQYF. CDR3 bases: TGCAGCGTTGAAGCCCTTCGGGTAGAGACCCAGTACTTC.

This clone was found once. The chain couples TRBV13 to TRBJ1-1, with D uncertain. Germline V gives CDR1 PRHDT, CDR2 FYEKMQ (reference sequence). With 5 bases removed from V and 10 bases from J, the gap between germline ends came to 20 bases. The CDR3 loop spans 14 amino acids. The CDR3 DNA follows: TGTGCCAGCAGCCACCGAGGGTCCTTAAAGGGAGCTTTCTTT. Translation gives CASSHRGSLKGAFF.

The V call is TRBV7-9, the J call TRBJ2-5, with unresolved D. Matching the DNA end better, TRBJ2-7 makes the J call doubtful. In germline, CDR1 is SEHNR, CDR2 FQNEAQ (reference sequence). The CDR3 has 12 residues. The CDR3 sequence is CASSLGRYEQYF. In nucleotides, the CDR3 is TGTGCCAGCAGCTTAGGGCGGTACGAGCAGTACTTC.

Written as DNA, the CDR3 is TGTGCCAGCAGTTACTGGGGGCAGGTTAGCCAAGAGACCCAGTACTTC. Translation gives CASSYWGQVSQETQYF. The V and J genes are TRBV6-6 and TRBJ2-5; D is possibly TRBD1 (6 bases). Germline V CDR1 and CDR2: MNHNY, SVGAGI (reference sequence). CDR3 length: 16 amino acids. The V end was cut by 1 base, the J end by 1 base, with 13 bases between.

The gene calls are TRBV5-4 and TRBJ1-1, with D possibly matching TRBD1 (6 bases). The CDR3 length is 17 residues. V lost 3 bases and J lost 0, with 18 bases in between. Germline V gene data show CDR1 as SGHNT and CDR2 as YYREEE (reference sequence). As DNA, the CDR3 is TGTGCCAGCAGCTCAAACAGATTAAGGGACATGAACACTGAAGCTTTCTTT. It specifies CASSSNRLRDMNTEAFF.

This chain joins TRBV7-2 and TRBJ2-7, with unresolved D. Germline V gene data show CDR1 as SGHTA and CDR2 as FQGNSA. The CDR3 is 15 residues long. V was trimmed by 8 bases and J by 2 bases, leaving 19 bases between them. CDR3: CASSPTPDLAYEQYF. In DNA form, the CDR3 reads TGTGCCAGCTCCCCCACCCCCGACTTAGCCTACGAGCAGTACTTC.

V gene TRBV2 combines with J gene TRBJ2-7, with unresolved D. Germline CDR1 SNHLY, CDR2 FYNNEI. The ends were cut back, 1 base at V and 6 bases at J, with 7 bases in the middle. This CDR3 is 12 amino acids long. CDR3 bases: TGTGCCAGCAGTGAAGGGGGTAGCGAGCAGTACTTC. It specifies CASSEGGSEQYF.

Here the CDR3 reads CASSAGTFEQFF. CDR3 bases: TGTGCCAGCAGCGCCGGGACTTTCGAGCAGTTCTTC. The chain recombines TRBV7-9 with TRBJ2-1, with D possibly TRBD2 on 6 matching bases. The CDR3 covers 12 residues. Trimming shortened V by 5 bases and J by 10 bases, and 12 bases separated the two germline ends. CDR1 and CDR2 (germline): SEHNR, FQNEAQ (reference sequence).

The rearrangement joins TRBV4-1 to TRBJ2-7; 9 bases map to TRBD1. Germline-derived CDR1 and CDR2 are MGHRA and YSYEKL. V shed 1 base, J shed 2 bases, and the junction held 12 bases outside the gene matches. The CDR3 has 18 amino acids. The DNA for the CDR3 is TGCGCCAGCAGCCAAGTGCGGCTGAGGGGGACAGGGACCTACGAGCAGTACTTC. Protein sequence: CASSQVRLRGTGTYEQYF.

This clone appeared once. The chain joins TRBV7-2 to TRBJ2-7; D possibly matches TRBD1 or TRBD2 (6 bases each). Germline CDR1 reads SGHTA; CDR2 reads FQGNSA. The V end was cut by 4 bases, the J end by 6 bases, with 19 bases between. The CDR3 is 15 amino acids. DNA of the CDR3: TGTGCCAGCAGCTCCCCGGGGGCCAGGGTTACCGAGCAGTACTTC. This gives the protein CASSSPGARVTEQYF.